This T cell receptor beta chain was sequenced during a study of identifying expanded T cells in peripheral blood (dated by TCRdb to the late 2010s). Looking at the study overall: Technical replicates were generated by sequencing separate aliquots of the same genomic DNA pool, and four replicates were compared pairwise.

The germline V gene (reference sequence) gives CDR1 as SGHNT and CDR2 as YYREEE. Counted from cysteine to phenylalanine, this CDR3 has 13 amino acids. The kept DNA is CDR3 alone, 39 bases in frame from the first base. V loses 0 bases, J loses 3 bases, and the germline ends lie 7 bases apart. TCRbeta CDR3 regions were profiled by bias-controlled multiplex PCR amplification of genomic DNA with the immunoSEQ Assay. The original pipeline was this. The absolute abundance of each unique TCRbeta CDR3 region was quantified after sequences were collapsed and filtered. Two models were used to test differential abundance: a binomial model (Fisher-equivalent) and a beta-binomial model that adds time-dependent variance fitted from healthy donors. Clones with fewer than 5 combined templates were removed, and a clone was called differentially abundant if the clone's Benjamini-Hochberg FDR was below 0.01. The form v = (b*log(k)+a)^2 was used to model beta-binomial variance as a function of total template count across the two samples. Not all clones reach the TCRdb copy of this immuneACCESS table, which keeps in-frame sequences only. Checked studies attribute under half of the gap to unresolved V genes and leave the rest unexplained. The V and J calls and clone size come from that table; D and trimming were worked out from the DNA. For this sample there are about 110,000 clones; roughly 90% appear just once. The ten largest make up 7.5% to 9.5% of the sample.

The investigation overall reported the following: The authors expected biological variance in healthy repertoires might increase further over much longer intervals such as months to years. In all healthy donors, the variance in clone template counts between samples taken around 14 days apart rose significantly as total template count increased. The binomial model flagged approximately 1.2 differentially abundant clones between technical replicates, compared with around 15 over about 2 weeks and 19 over around 4 weeks. Across all healthy-donor time intervals, the beta-binomial model significantly lowered both the number of clones called differentially abundant and the false-positive rate.

With regard to this clone: Its antigen is unknown. No qualities accompany the bases; no much larger clone lies one base away.

During the collection period, no immune events, such as infections, were documented for the healthy donors. To calibrate time-dependent variance in a beta-binomial model of T-cell clone differential abundance, blood repertoires from healthy donors were used as a training cohort. The training cohort was composed of approximately 10 healthy donors, 3 female and 7 male. Donor ages ranged from 29 to 64 years, with an average of 43 years. Whole blood, obtained from a commercial supplier, was collected from each healthy donor at three time points spaced around two weeks apart. For immunosequencing, genomic DNA was extracted from whole blood that had not been sorted.

The material sequenced was blood. The sequence came from a person between 18 and 75 years old in good health. The chain is assembled from TRBV5-4 and TRBJ2-7, with no D gene named confidently. The CDR3 region has the sequence CASSLGLGYEQYF. The sequence in DNA is TGTGCCAGCAGCTTGGGACTGGGCTACGAGCAGTACTTC.